This TCR beta chain was identified during a study of T cell responses to AZD1222 COVID-19 vaccine. Notes on the study in general: Dominant CD4 TCR responses targeted spike regions 160-218 and 743-854. Spike-specific TCRs gained breadth and depth after people received two AZD1222 doses. Donors were chiefly white British, with a greater number of females, and clonal diversity was perhaps underestimated.

CDR3 size: 15 residues. Germline V CDR1 and CDR2: MGHRA, YSYEKL. The ends lost 0 bases at V and 8 bases at J; junction bases unmatched: 9. Sequencing was performed with immunoSEQ multiplex PCR; in TCRdb, only in-frame clones are kept and a portion is missing. In the table there are some 52,000 clones, roughly 87% of which are singletons. About this clone itself: Its antigen remains unknown.

This chain joins TRBV4-1 and TRBJ2-7; 8 bases are shared with TRBD1. Sequencing was performed on peripheral blood, taken 28 days after the second AZD1222 dose. The source of this sequence is an adult who received the AZD1222 COVID-19 vaccine. CDR3 bases: TGCGCCAGCAGCCAAGAGGGGCAGACAGGGGTTAAGCAGTACTTC. It codes for CASSQEGQTGVKQYF.